The 18 T cell receptor beta chains below come from one sample, sequenced in a study of shared clonotypes between healthy human individuals. CD8 cells classed as naive were CD45RO-negative and positively selected for CCR7, excluding terminally differentiated effector memory CD45RA+ cells. The data were produced by immunoSEQ multiplex PCR, yet TCRdb's version contains in-frame clones alone and is incomplete. The data show 760,000 or so clones, with about 97% seen just once and about 0.25% held by the top ten. Sequenced material: naive CD8+ T cells sorted from blood. The receptors derive from a man under 40 in good health.

This sequence joins TRBV25-1 and TRBJ2-4; D is uncertain. The CDR3 is 15 residues long. The germline V gene has CDR1 MGHDK and CDR2 SYGVNS. Trimming cost V 1 base and J 0 bases, with 7 bases left between them. CDR3 coding DNA: TGTGCCAGCAGTGAATTTGGTTTAGCCAAAAACATTCAGTACTTC. It is translated as CASSEFGLAKNIQYF.

Of note for this clone: In the same sample, other DNA sequences code for this CDR3. This chain uses TRBV18 with TRBJ2-7; 9 positions agree with TRBD1. Germline-derived CDR1 and CDR2 are KGHSH and LQKENI. J lost 1 base, V lost 3 bases, and 4 bases had no gene match. The CDR3 runs 15 residues. CDR3 coding DNA: TGTGCCAGCTCACCCAGGGACAGGGTTTCCTACGAGCAGTACTTC. Translating it yields CASSPRDRVSYEQYF.

On this clone: Other nucleotide sequences from this sample produce the same CDR3. The CDR3 DNA sequence: TGCGCCAGCAGTGAAGCATACGAGCAGTACTTC. Its protein product is CASSEAYEQYF. This chain connects TRBV10-2 to TRBJ2-7; D is unclear. V lost 3 bases and J 4 bases, leaving 4 bases between the germline ends. CDR1 is WSHSY and CDR2 is SAAADI in the germline V gene. The CDR3 extends over 11 amino acids.

Concerning this clone itself: The same CDR3 can be traced to other DNA sequences in this sample. The chain uses TRBV27 and TRBJ2-6; D unresolved. V lost 2 bases to trimming and J lost 0 bases, with 5 bases between them. The CDR3 runs 15 residues. In germline, CDR1 is MNHEY, CDR2 SMNVEV (reference sequence). CDR3 coding DNA: TGTGCCAGCAGTTTACTGGTCTCTGGGGCCAACGTCCTGACTTTC. Translating gives CASSLLVSGANVLTF.

The chain has TRBV7-9 and TRBJ2-7; D call uncertain. Germline CDR1 reads SEHNR; CDR2 reads FQNEAQ (reference sequence). The CDR3 contains 14 residues. Trimming removed 1 base from V and 2 bases from J, with 9 bases in between. The CDR3 nucleotides are TGTGCCAGCAGCTTAGTGGGTAATACCTACGAGCAGTACTTC. Translation: CASSLVGNTYEQYF.

The chain has TRBV10-2 and TRBJ1-5, with D maybe TRBD1 (5 bases). The germline V gene has CDR1 WSHSY and CDR2 SAAADI. V shed 1 base and J shed 7 bases, with 11 bases lying between them. This CDR3 comprises 14 residues. CDR3 region: CASSELGGGQPQHF. Here the CDR3 DNA reads TGCGCCAGCAGTGAGTTGGGGGGAGGCCAGCCCCAGCATTTT.

V gene TRBV7-9 combines with J gene TRBJ2-6, with TRBD1 matching over 10 bases. V lost 7 bases and J lost 4; bases outside the gene matches: 10. Germline V CDR1 and CDR2: SEHNR, FQNEAQ (reference sequence). The CDR3 extends over 17 amino acids. The CDR3 sequence is CASTSGTGVSGANVLTF. DNA of the CDR3: TGTGCCAGCACCTCCGGGACAGGGGTATCCGGGGCCAACGTCCTGACTTTC.

DNA of the CDR3: TGCGCCAGCAGCTTGGGTGGGACAGGGGCCTACGAGCAGTACTTC. Encoded protein: CASSLGGTGAYEQYF. The chain joins TRBV5-1 to TRBJ2-7; 10 nucleotides align to TRBD1. V trimming: 0 bases; J trimming: 2 bases; junction bases outside the gene matches: 2. Germline CDR1 is SGHRS and CDR2 is YFSETQ. The CDR3 totals 15 residues.

For the CDR3, the DNA is TGTGCCAGCAGCTTAGTCACGGAGGGAGGAGAGACCCAGTACTTC. Amino acids: CASSLVTEGGETQYF. The J gene is TRBJ2-5, the V gene TRBV7-9, with D tentatively TRBD2 (6 bases). The CDR3 runs 15 residues. CDR1 is SEHNR, CDR2 FQNEAQ, per germline (reference sequence). Trimming shortened V by 1 base and J by 4 bases, and 13 bases separated the two germline ends. Drawing the rest from reference TRBV7-9 and TRBJ2-5, the complete variable domain is DTGVSQNPRHKITKRGQNVTFRCDPISEHNRLYWYRQTLGQGPEFLTYFQNEAQLEKSRLLSDRFSAERPKGSFSTLEIQRTEQGDSAMYLCASSLVTEGGETQYFGPGTRLLVL.

This chain connects TRBV9 to TRBJ2-4; D not resolved. The V gene lost 1 base and the J gene lost 5 bases, with 19 bases spanning the gap. This CDR3 has 17 residues. The V gene's germline CDR1 is SGDLS and CDR2 YYNGEE. CDR3 in amino acids: CASSVTPDAIEQNIQYF. The CDR3 DNA sequence: TGTGCCAGCAGCGTAACCCCAGATGCCATAGAGCAAAACATTCAGTACTTC.

As concerns this clone: The sample carries other DNA sequences with the same CDR3. This rearrangement joins TRBV9 to TRBJ1-2; D perhaps matches TRBD1 (5 bases). This CDR3 is 14 amino acids long. Germline CDR1 is SGDLS and CDR2 is YYNGEE. The germline V and J ends were trimmed by 0 bases and 3 bases, with 9 bases remaining between them. The CDR3 protein is CASSVGGGDYGYTF. DNA of the CDR3: TGTGCCAGCAGCGTAGGGGGAGGGGACTATGGCTACACCTTC.

The chain employs TRBV29-1 and TRBJ1-1; D gene unclear. CDR1 is SQVTM, CDR2 ANQGSEA, per germline. The CDR3 spans 12 residues. Trimming left V 3 bases short and J 2 bases short, with 7 bases between. The chain's CDR3 is CSVDWANTEAFF. In DNA form, the CDR3 reads TGCAGCGTTGATTGGGCAAACACTGAAGCTTTCTTT.

As to this clone: Other nucleotide sequences in the sample specify the same CDR3. The V gene is TRBV7-9, the J gene TRBJ2-1; 8 nucleotides line up with TRBD1. Germline values: CDR1 SEHNR, CDR2 FQNEAQ (reference sequence). This CDR3 spans 15 amino acids. V shed 5 bases and J 5 bases; nucleotides not matched to a gene: 8. The DNA for the CDR3 is TGTGCCAGCAGCCGCCCCGGACAGGGAAACAATGAGCAGTTCTTC. Its protein is CASSRPGQGNNEQFF.

The chain joins TRBV28 to TRBJ2-7; 10 bases match TRBD2. Germline CDR1 is MDHEN and CDR2 is SYDVKM. V was pared by 6 bases and J by 2 bases, with 7 bases of the junction left unmatched. The CDR3 has 15 amino acids. In DNA form, the CDR3 reads TGTGCCAGCAGACTCCTAGCGGGAGTAACCTACGAGCAGTACTTC. This encodes CASRLLAGVTYEQYF.

The CDR3 DNA is TGTGCCAGTAGTATACCGACAGGGGTTGAAGCTTTCTTT. Its protein product is CASSIPTGVEAFF. The chain carries TRBV19 and TRBJ1-1; 8 bases agree with TRBD1. With V trimmed by 2 bases and J by 7 bases, 3 bases remained unmatched. The CDR3 length is 13 residues. Germline-derived CDR1 and CDR2 are LNHDA and SQIVND (reference sequence).

The V gene is TRBV7-2, the J gene TRBJ2-1, with D possibly TRBD2 on 5 matching bases. The CDR3 runs to 17 residues. Trimming stripped 1 base from V and 8 bases from J, with 21 bases between. CDR1 SGHTA and CDR2 FQGNSA come from the germline V gene. This CDR3 is CASSLVVLGRPGDEQFF. The DNA for the CDR3 is TGTGCCAGCAGCTTAGTGGTTCTCGGACGACCCGGGGATGAGCAGTTCTTC. Together with reference TRBV7-2 and TRBJ2-1, the CDR3 gives the full variable domain: GAGVSQSPSNKVTEKGKDVELRCDPISGHTALYWYRQSLGQGLEFLIYFQGNSAPDKSGLPSDRFSAERTGGSVSTLTIQRTQQEDSAVYLCASSLVVLGRPGDEQFFGPGTRLTVL.

The gene calls are TRBV28 and TRBJ1-5, with 12 bases matching TRBD1. CDR3 length: 15 residues. Germline CDR1 and CDR2: MDHEN and SYDVKM. Trimming took 3 bases from V and 7 from J; bases not matched to a gene: 4. The DNA of the CDR3 is TGTGCCAGCAGTTTCTGGGACAGGGGGCGGCAGCCCCAGCATTTT. It is translated as CASSFWDRGRQPQHF.

The chain joins TRBV5-5 to TRBJ2-7; D might be TRBD1 or TRBD2, each matching 5 bases. With 7 bases removed from V and 3 bases from J, the gap between germline ends came to 11 bases. CDR3 length: 12 amino acids. The V gene's germline CDR1 is SGHKS and CDR2 YYEKEE (reference sequence). CDR3 region: CASSGPHYEQYF. Written as DNA, the CDR3 is TGTGCCAGCTCGGGGCCACACTACGAGCAGTACTTC.